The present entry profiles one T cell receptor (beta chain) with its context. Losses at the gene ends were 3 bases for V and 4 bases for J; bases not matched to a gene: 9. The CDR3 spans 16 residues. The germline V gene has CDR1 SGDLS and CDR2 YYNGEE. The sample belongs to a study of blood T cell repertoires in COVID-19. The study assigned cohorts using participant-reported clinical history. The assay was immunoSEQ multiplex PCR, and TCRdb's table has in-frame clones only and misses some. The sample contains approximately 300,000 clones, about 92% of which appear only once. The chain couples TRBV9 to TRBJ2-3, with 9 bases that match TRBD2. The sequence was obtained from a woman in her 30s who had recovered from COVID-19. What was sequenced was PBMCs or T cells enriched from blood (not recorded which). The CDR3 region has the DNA TGTGCCAGCAGCGCCGGGGCCAGCGGGGGGCCAGATACGCAGTATTTT. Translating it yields CASSAGASGGPDTQYF.